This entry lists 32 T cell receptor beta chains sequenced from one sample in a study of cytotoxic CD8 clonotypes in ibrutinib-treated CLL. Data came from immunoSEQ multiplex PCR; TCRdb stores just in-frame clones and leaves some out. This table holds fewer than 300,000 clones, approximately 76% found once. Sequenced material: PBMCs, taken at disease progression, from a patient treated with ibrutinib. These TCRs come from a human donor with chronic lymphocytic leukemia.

The CDR3 region has the DNA TGTGCCAGCAGCCCAGGACTCACCGGGGAGCTGTTTTTT. Protein sequence: CASSPGLTGELFF. The chain has TRBV11-3 and TRBJ2-2; TRBD2 might be the D (5 bases). The CDR3 spans 13 residues. Germline-derived CDR1 and CDR2 are SGHNT and YENEEA. V lost 5 bases to trimming and J lost 4 bases, with 8 bases between them.

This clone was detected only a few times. CDR3 loop: CASRFRASSGANVLTF. CDR3 bases: TGTGCAAGTCGCTTCCGGGCGAGCTCTGGGGCCAACGTCCTGACTTTC. This rearrangement joins TRBV12-2 to TRBJ2-6. TRBV12-2 is labeled a pseudogene. The CDR3 spans 16 residues.

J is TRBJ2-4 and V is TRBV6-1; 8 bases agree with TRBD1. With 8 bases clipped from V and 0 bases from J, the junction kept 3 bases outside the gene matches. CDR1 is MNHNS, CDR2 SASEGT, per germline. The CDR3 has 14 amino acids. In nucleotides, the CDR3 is TGTGCCAGCGACAGGGGCATAGCCAAAAACATTCAGTACTTC. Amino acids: CASDRGIAKNIQYF.

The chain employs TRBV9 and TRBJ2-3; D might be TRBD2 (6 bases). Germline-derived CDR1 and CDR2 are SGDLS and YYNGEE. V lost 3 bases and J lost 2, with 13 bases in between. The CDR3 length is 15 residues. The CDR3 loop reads CASSGGVADTDTQYF. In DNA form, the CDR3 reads TGTGCCAGCAGCGGGGGGGTAGCGGACACAGATACGCAGTATTTT.

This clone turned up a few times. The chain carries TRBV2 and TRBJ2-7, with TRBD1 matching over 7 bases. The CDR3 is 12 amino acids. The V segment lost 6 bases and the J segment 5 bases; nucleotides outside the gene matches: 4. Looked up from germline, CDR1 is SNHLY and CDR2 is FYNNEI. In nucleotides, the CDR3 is TGTGCCAGCAGCCAGACAGGGCACGAGCAGTACTTC. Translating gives CASSQTGHEQYF. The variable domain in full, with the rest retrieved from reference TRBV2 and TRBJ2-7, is EPEVTQTPSHQVTQMGQEVILRCVPISNHLYFYWYRQILGQKVEFLVSFYNNEISEKSEIFDDQFSVERPDGSNFTLKIRSTKLEDSAMYFCASSQTGHEQYFGPGTRLTVT.

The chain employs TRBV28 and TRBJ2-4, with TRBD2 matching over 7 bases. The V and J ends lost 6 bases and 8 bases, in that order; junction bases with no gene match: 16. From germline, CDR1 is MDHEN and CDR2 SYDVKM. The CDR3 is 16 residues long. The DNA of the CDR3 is TGTGCCAGCAGAGTACAGCGGGATTTGGGGAGGGACATTCAGTACTTC. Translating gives CASRVQRDLGRDIQYF.

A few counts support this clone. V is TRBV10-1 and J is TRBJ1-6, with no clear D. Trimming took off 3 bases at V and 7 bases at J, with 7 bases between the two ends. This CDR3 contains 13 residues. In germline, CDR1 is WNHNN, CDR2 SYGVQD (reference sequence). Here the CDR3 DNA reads TGCGCCAGCAGTGAACAGCCCAATTCACCCCTCCACTTT. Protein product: CASSEQPNSPLHF.

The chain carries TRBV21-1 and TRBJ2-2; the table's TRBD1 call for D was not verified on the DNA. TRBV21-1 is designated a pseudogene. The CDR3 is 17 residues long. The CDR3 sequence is CASSKGGSTGNTGELFF. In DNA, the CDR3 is TGTGCCAGCAGCAAAGGGGGGTCGACAGGGAACACCGGGGAGCTGTTTTTT.

In DNA, the CDR3 is TGTGCCAGCAGCCAAGTGTCTTGGGGGCTTCTCAGCTCCTACAATGAGCAGTTCTTC. Protein: CASSQVSWGLLSSYNEQFF. The chain is built from TRBV14 and TRBJ2-1; D might be TRBD1 (6 bases). The CDR3 is made up of 19 amino acids. The V gene's germline CDR1 is SGHDN and CDR2 FVKESK. With 1 base removed from V and 0 bases from J, the gap between germline ends came to 19 bases.

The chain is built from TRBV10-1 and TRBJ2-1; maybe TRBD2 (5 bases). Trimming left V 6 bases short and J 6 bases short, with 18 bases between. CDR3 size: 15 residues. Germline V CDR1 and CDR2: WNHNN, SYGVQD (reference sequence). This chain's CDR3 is CASSSDFGIGNEQFF. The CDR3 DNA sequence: TGCGCCAGCAGCTCTGACTTCGGGATAGGCAATGAGCAGTTCTTC.

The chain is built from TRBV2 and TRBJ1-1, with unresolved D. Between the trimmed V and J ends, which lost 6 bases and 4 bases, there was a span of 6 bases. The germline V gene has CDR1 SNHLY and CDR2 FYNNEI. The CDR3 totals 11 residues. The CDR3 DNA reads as TGTGCCAGCAGACTAAGCACTGAAGCTTTCTTT. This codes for CASRLSTEAFF.

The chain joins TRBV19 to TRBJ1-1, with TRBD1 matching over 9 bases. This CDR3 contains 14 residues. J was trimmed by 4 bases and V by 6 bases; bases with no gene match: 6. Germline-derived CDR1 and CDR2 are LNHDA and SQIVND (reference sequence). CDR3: CASSAGQGATEAFF. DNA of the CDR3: TGTGCCAGTAGCGCGGGACAGGGCGCCACTGAAGCTTTCTTT.

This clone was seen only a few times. CDR3 coding DNA: TGCGCCAGCAGCTTGACCGGGACTAGCGGGAGGAATGAGCAGTTCTTC. Its protein product is CASSLTGTSGRNEQFF. The chain combines TRBV5-1 with TRBJ2-1; TRBD2 aligns across 15 bases. CDR1 SGHRS and CDR2 YFSETQ come from the germline V gene. V trimming: 1 base; J trimming: 7 bases; junction bases outside the gene matches: 3. The CDR3 loop spans 16 amino acids.

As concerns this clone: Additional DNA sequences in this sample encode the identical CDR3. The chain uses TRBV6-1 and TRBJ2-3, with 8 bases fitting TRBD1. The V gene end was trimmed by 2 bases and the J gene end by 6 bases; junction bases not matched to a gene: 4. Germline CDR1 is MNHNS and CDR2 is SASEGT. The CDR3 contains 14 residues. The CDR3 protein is CASSEQGAVDTQYF. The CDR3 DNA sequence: TGTGCCAGCAGTGAACAGGGGGCGGTGGATACGCAGTATTTT.

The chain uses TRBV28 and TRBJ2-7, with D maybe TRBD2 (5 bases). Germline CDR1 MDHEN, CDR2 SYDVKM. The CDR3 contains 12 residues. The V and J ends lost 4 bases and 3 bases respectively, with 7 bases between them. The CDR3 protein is CASSSGIYEQYF. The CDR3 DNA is TGTGCCAGCAGTTCGGGGATCTACGAGCAGTACTTC. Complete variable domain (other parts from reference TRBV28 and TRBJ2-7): DVKVTQSSRYLVKRTGEKVFLECVQDMDHENMFWYRQDPGLGLRLIYFSYDVKMKEKGDIPEGYSVSREKKERFSLILESASTNQTSMYLCASSSGIYEQYFGPGTRLTVT.

This CDR3 reads CSVEEGFLGTGELFF. The CDR3 nucleotides read TGCAGCGTTGAAGAGGGGTTTTTGGGCACCGGGGAGCTGTTTTTT. J is TRBJ2-2 and V is TRBV29-1; D gene ambiguous. The germline V gene has CDR1 SQVTM and CDR2 ANQGSEA. V lost 0 bases, J lost 4 bases, and 12 bases lay in between. The CDR3 sequence is 15 residues long.

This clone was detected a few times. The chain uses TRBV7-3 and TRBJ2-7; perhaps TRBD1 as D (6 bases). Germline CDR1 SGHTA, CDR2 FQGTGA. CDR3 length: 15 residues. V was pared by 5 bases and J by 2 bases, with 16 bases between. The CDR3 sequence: CASSPPRGNPYEQYF. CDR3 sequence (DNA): TGTGCCAGCAGCCCCCCAAGGGGGAACCCCTACGAGCAGTACTTC.

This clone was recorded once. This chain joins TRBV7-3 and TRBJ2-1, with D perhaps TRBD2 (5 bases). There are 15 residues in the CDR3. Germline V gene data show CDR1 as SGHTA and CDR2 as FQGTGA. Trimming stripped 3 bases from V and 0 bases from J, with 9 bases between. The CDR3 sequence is CASSFGLDSYNEQFF. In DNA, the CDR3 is TGTGCCAGCAGCTTCGGACTGGACTCCTACAATGAGCAGTTCTTC.

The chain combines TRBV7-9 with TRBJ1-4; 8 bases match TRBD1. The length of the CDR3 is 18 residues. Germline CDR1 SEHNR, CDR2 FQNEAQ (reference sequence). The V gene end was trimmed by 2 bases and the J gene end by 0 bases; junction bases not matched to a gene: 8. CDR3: CASSLIAGGLATNEKLFF. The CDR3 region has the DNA TGTGCCAGCAGCTTAATTGCAGGGGGCTTGGCAACTAATGAAAAACTGTTTTTT.

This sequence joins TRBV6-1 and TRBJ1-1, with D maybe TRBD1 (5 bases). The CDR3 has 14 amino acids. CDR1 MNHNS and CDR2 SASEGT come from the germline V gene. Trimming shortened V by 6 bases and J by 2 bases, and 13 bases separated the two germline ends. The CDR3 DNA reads TGTGCCAGCAGGTTGACAGACGCAAACACTGAAGCTTTCTTT. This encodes CASRLTDANTEAFF.

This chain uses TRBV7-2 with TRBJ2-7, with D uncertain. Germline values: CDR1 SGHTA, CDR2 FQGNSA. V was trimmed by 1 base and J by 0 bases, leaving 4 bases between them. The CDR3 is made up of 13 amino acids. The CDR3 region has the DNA TGTGCCAGCAGCTTAGTTGCCTCCTACGAGCAGTACTTC. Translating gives CASSLVASYEQYF.

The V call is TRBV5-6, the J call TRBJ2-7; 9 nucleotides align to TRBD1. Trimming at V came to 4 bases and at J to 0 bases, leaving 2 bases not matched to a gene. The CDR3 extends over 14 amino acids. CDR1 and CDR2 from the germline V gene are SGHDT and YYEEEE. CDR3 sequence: CASSPGQGSYEQYF. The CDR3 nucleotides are TGTGCCAGCAGCCCGGGACAGGGCTCCTACGAGCAGTACTTC.

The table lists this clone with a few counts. DNA for the CDR3: TGTGCCAGCAGTAGGACAGGGCAATCCTCCTATAATTCACCCCTCCACTTT. It yields the protein CASSRTGQSSYNSPLHF. The chain employs TRBV27 and TRBJ1-6, with 8 nucleotides matching TRBD1. The CDR3 length is 17 residues. Germline lookup yields CDR1 MNHEY and CDR2 SMNVEV (reference sequence). V lost 5 bases to trimming and J lost 0 bases; unmatched junction nucleotides: 6.

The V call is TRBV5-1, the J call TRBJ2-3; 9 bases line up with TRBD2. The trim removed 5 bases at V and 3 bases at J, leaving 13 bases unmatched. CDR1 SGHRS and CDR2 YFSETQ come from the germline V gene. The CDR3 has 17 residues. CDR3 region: CASRTTPAGGLTDTQYF. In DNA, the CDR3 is TGCGCCAGCAGAACAACCCCGGCGGGGGGGTTGACAGATACGCAGTATTTT. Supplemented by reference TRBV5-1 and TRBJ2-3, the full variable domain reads KAGVTQTPRYLIKTRGQQVTLSCSPISGHRSVSWYQQTPGQGLQFLFEYFSETQRNKGNFPGRFSGRQFSNSRSEMNVSTLELGDSALYLCASRTTPAGGLTDTQYFGPGTRLTVL.

The CDR3 region has the DNA TGTGCCAGTAGGGACAGGGGGCTTACCGGGGAGCTGTTTTTT. Amino acid sequence: CASRDRGLTGELFF. The chain has TRBV19 and TRBJ2-2; TRBD1 matches 11 bases. CDR3 size: 14 residues. Per the germline V gene, CDR1 is LNHDA and CDR2 is SQIVND (reference sequence). With V trimmed by 6 bases and J by 5 bases, 2 bases remained unmatched.

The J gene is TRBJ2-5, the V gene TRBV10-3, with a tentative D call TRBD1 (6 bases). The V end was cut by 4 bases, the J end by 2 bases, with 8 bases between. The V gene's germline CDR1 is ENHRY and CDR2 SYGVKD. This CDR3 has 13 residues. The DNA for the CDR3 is TGTGCCATCAGTGGGACAGATCAAGAGACCCAGTACTTC. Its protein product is CAISGTDQETQYF.

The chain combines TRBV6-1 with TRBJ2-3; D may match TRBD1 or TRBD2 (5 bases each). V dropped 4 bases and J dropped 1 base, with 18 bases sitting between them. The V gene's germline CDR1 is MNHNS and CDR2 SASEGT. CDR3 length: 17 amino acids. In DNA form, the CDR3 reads TGTGCCAGCAGTGCCCACAGTGGGGGAATTGGCACAGATACGCAGTATTTT. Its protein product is CASSAHSGGIGTDTQYF.

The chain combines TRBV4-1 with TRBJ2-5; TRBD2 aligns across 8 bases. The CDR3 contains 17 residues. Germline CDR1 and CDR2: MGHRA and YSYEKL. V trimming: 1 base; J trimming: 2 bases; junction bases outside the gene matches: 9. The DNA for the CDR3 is TGCGCCAGCAGCCAAGTCCTCGGGCGGGGGGAGCAAGAGACCCAGTACTTC. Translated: CASSQVLGRGEQETQYF.

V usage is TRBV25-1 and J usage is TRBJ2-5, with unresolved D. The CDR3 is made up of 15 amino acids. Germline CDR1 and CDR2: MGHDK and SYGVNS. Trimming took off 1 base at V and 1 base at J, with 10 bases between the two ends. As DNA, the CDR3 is TGTGCCAGCAGTGAATCGCGTCAGCTCCAAGAGACCCAGTACTTC. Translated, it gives CASSESRQLQETQYF.

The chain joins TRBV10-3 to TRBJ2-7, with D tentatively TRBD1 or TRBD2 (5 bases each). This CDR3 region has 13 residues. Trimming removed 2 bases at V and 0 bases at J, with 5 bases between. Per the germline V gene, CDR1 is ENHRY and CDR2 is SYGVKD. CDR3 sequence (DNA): TGTGCCATCAGTGAGGGGGGCTCCTACGAGCAGTACTTC. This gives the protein CAISEGGSYEQYF.

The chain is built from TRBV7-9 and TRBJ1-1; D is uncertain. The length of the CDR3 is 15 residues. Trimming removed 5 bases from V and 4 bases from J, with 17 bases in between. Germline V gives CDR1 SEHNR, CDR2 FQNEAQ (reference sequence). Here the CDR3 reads CASSPPRGVGTEAFF. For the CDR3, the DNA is TGTGCCAGCAGCCCCCCTCGCGGGGTGGGCACTGAAGCTTTCTTT.

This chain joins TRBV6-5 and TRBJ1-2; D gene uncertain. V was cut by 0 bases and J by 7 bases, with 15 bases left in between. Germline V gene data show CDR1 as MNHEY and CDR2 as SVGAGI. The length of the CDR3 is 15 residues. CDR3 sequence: CASSYSILNSAGYTF. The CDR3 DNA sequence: TGTGCCAGCAGTTACTCGATCCTAAATAGCGCTGGCTACACCTTC.